This T cell receptor beta chain came from a study of graft-versus-host responses after intestinal transplantation. Across the study: Recipients uniformly received anti-thymocyte globulin induction, followed by tacrolimus and steroids for three to four years. Study-wide results and limits: GvH clones occurred in recipient marrow; some first appeared in ileum or blood. Circulating GvH clone levels at their peak were associated with HvG declines (early post-transplant).

The CDR3 is 11 residues long. From germline, CDR1 is SGHNT and CDR2 YYREEE (reference sequence). The germline V and J ends were trimmed by 4 bases and 5 bases, with 7 bases remaining between them. On this clone: Its antigen is unknown.

Sequencing was performed with immunoSEQ multiplex PCR; in TCRdb, only in-frame clones are kept and a portion is missing. In the table there are about 100,000 clones, over 75% of which are singletons. V is TRBV5-4 and J is TRBJ2-7; possibly TRBD1 for D (5 bases). This clonotype was obtained from a human donor who was the organ donor for an intestinal transplant. Sample: unstimulated CD4+ T cells sorted from spleen or lymph node cells, taken before transplant. DNA of the CDR3: TGTGCCAGCAGCCTCAGGGACGAGCAGTACTTC. Its protein product is CASSLRDEQYF. The full variable domain, in which reference TRBV5-4 and TRBJ2-7 provide the parts outside the CDR3, is ETGVTQSPTHLIKTRGQQVTLRCSSQSGHNTVSWYQQALGQGPQFIFQYYREEENGRGNFPPRFSGLQFPNYSSELNVNALELDDSALYLCASSLRDEQYFGPGTRLTVT.